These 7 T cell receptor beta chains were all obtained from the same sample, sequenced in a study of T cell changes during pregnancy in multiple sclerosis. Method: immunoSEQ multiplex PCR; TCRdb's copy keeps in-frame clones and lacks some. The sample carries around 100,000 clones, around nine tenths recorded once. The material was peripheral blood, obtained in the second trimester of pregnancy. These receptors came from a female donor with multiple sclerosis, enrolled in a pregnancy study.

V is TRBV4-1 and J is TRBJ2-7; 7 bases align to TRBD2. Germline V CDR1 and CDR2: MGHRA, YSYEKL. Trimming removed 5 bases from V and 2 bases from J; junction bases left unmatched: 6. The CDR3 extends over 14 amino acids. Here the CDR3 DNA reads TGCGCCAGCAGCAAGCTAGCGGACCCCTACGAGCAGTACTTC. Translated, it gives CASSKLADPYEQYF.

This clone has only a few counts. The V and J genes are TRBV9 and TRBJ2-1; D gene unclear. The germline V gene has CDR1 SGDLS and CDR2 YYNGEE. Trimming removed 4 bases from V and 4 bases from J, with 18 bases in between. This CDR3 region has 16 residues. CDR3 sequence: CASSPYPEPSYNEQFF. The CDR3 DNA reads TGTGCCAGCAGCCCCTACCCCGAGCCGTCTTACAATGAGCAGTTCTTC.

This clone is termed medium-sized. This CDR3 is CASSQDPGAWETQYF. The CDR3 DNA sequence: TGCGCCAGCAGCCAAGATCCAGGGGCGTGGGAGACCCAGTACTTC. The rearrangement joins TRBV4-1 to TRBJ2-5, with D possibly TRBD1 on 6 matching bases. This CDR3 contains 15 residues. V lost 0 bases and J 5 bases, leaving 13 bases between the germline ends. Germline V gives CDR1 MGHRA, CDR2 YSYEKL.

In DNA form, the CDR3 reads TGTGCCAGCAGCCAGGGGCTAGCGGGAGTTTTTGAGCAGTTCTTC. Translated, it gives CASSQGLAGVFEQFF. The chain has TRBV11-2 and TRBJ2-1, with 10 bases fitting TRBD2. The CDR3 runs 15 residues. V shed 5 bases and J 9 bases; nucleotides not matched to a gene: 10. CDR1 and CDR2 (germline): SGHAT, FQNNGV. Full variable domain (rest looked up from reference TRBV11-2 and TRBJ2-1): EAGVAQSPRYKIIEKRQSVAFWCNPISGHATLYWYQQILGQGPKLLIQFQNNGVVDDSQLPKDRFSAERLKGVDSTLKIQPAKLEDSAVYLCASSQGLAGVFEQFFGPGTRLTVL.

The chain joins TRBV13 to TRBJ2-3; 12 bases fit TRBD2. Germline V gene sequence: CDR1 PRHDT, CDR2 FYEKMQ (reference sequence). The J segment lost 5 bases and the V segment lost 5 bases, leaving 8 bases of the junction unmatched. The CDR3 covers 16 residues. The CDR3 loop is CASSPRLAGVGDTQYF. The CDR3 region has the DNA TGTGCCAGCAGCCCCCGACTAGCGGGAGTTGGAGATACGCAGTATTTT.

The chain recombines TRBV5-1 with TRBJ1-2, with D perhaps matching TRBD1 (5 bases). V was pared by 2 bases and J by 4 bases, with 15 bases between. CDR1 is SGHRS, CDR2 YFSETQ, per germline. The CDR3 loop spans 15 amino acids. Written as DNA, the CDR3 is TGCGCCAGCAGCTTTGATAGGGGAAACAGCTATGGCTACACCTTC. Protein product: CASSFDRGNSYGYTF.

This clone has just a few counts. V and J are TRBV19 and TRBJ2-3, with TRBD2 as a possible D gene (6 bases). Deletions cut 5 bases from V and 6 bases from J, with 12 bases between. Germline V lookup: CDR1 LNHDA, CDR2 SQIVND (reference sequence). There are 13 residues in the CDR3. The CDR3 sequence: CASSPQSGDTQYF. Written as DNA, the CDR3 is TGTGCCAGTAGTCCCCAGAGCGGGGATACGCAGTATTTT.